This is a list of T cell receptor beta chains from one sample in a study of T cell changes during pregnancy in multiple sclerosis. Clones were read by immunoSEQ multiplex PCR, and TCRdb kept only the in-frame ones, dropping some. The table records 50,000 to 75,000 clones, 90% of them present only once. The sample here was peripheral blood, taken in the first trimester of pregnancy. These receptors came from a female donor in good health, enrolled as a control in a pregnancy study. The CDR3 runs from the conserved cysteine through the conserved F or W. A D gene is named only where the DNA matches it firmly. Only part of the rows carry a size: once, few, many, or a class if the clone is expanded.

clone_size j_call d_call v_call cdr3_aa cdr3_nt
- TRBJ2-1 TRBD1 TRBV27 CASSLRGPDRGNEQFF TGTGCCAGCAGTTTAAGAGGGCCGGACAGGGGTAATGAGCAGTTCTTC
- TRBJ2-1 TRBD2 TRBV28 CASRTASGSSYNEQFF TGTGCCAGCAGGACTGCTAGCGGGAGTAGTTACAATGAGCAGTTCTTC
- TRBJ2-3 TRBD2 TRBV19 CASSIRTGGIDTQYF TGTGCCAGTAGTATTAGGACGGGAGGGATAGATACGCAGTATTTT
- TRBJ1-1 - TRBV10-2 CASSDFTEAFF TGCGCCAGCAGTGACTTCACTGAAGCTTTCTTT
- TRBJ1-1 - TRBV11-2 CASSLTDYTEAFF TGTGCCAGCAGCTTGACAGATTACACTGAAGCTTTCTTT
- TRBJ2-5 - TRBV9 CASSVDRGPSESQYF TGTGCCAGCAGCGTAGATCGTGGCCCCTCGGAGTCCCAGTACTTC
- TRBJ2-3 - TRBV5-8 CASSLGTAADTQYF TGTGCCAGCAGCTTAGGAACTGCGGCAGATACGCAGTATTTT
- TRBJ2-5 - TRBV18 CASSPGTNQETQYF TGTGCCAGCTCACCCGGGACAAACCAAGAGACCCAGTACTTC
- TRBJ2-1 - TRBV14 CASSQDYSSDNEQFF TGTGCCAGCAGCCAAGATTACAGTAGCGACAATGAGCAGTTCTTC
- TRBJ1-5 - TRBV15 CATSRGEEPQHF TGTGCCACCAGCAGAGGAGAGGAGCCCCAGCATTTT
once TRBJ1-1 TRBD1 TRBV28 CASSPRGNLIWTEAFF TGTGCCAGCAGTCCCAGGGGGAACCTTATTTGGACTGAAGCTTTCTTT
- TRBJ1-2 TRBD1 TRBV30 CAWRRTGGWYGYTF TGTGCCTGGAGGAGGACAGGGGGTTGGTATGGCTACACCTTC
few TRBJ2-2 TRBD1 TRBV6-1 CAAQTGAGELFF TGTGCGGCACAAACAGGGGCCGGGGAGCTGTTTTTT
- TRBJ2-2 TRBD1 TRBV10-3 CAIKGQGGTGELFF TGTGCCATCAAGGGACAGGGAGGGACCGGGGAGCTGTTTTTT
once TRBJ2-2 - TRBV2 CASLFIANTGELFF TGTGCCAGCCTCTTTATCGCGAACACCGGGGAGCTGTTTTTT
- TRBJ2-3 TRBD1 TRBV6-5 CASSAGQGRTDTQYF TGTGCCAGCAGTGCCGGACAGGGACGCACAGATACGCAGTATTTT
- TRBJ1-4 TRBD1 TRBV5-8 CASSLAGQSNEKLFF TGTGCCAGCAGCTTGGCGGGACAGTCTAATGAAAAACTGTTTTTT
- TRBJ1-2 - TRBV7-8 CASSLRQVSYGYTF TGTGCCAGCAGCCTCAGACAAGTCTCCTATGGCTACACCTTC
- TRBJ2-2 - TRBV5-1 CASSLVSGNTGELFF TGCGCCAGCAGCTTGGTTAGCGGGAACACCGGGGAGCTGTTTTTT
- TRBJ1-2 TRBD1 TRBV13 CASSYRQGRGRGDGYTF TGTGCCAGCAGCTATCGACAGGGGAGGGGGCGAGGTGATGGCTACACCTTC
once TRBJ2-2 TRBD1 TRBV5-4 CATKQGEKKSTGELFF TGTGCCACCAAGCAGGGGGAAAAAAAGAGCACCGGGGAGCTGTTTTTT
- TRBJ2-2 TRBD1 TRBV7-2 CASSSIQGTGELFF TGTGCCAGCAGCTCAATACAGGGGACCGGGGAGCTGTTTTTT
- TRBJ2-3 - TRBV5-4 CAGHHYNTDTQYF TGTGCCGGACACCACTACAACACAGATACGCAGTATTTT
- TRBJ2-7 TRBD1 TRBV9 CASSKAGTGLTYEQYF TGTGCCAGCAGCAAGGCCGGGACAGGGCTAACCTACGAGCAGTACTTC
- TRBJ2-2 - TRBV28 CASSSSNTGELFF -
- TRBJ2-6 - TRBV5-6 CASSLYSRANVLTF TGTGCCAGCAGCTTGTACTCACGGGCCAACGTCCTGACTTTC
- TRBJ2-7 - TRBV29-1 CSVALPGGEQYF TGCAGCGTTGCACTACCCGGGGGCGAGCAGTACTTC
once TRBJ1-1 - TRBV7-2 CASSFGVGMNTEAFF TGTGCCAGCAGCTTCGGGGTAGGAATGAACACTGAAGCTTTCTTT
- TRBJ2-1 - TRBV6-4 CASSEVSSGSYNEQFF TGTGCCAGCAGTGAGGTTTCCAGCGGGTCCTACAATGAGCAGTTCTTC
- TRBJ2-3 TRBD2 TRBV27 CASSTIAGETDTQYF TGTGCCAGCAGCACAATAGCGGGAGAGACAGATACGCAGTATTTT
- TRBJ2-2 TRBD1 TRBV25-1 CASSRRQGARELFF TGTGCCAGCAGTCGGAGACAGGGGGCTAGGGAGCTGTTTTTT
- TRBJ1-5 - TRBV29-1 CSVVGGFNQPQHF TGCAGCGTCGTTGGAGGTTTCAATCAGCCCCAGCATTTT
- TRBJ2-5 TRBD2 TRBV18 CASSPLAGGGGAQETQYF TGTGCCAGCTCACCCCTAGCGGGAGGAGGCGGGGCCCAAGAGACCCAGTACTTC
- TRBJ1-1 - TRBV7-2 CASSLARGYTEAFF TGTGCCAGCAGCTTAGCGAGGGGGTATACTGAAGCTTTCTTT